This TCR beta chain was obtained from a study of T cell repertoires in cytomegalovirus infection. Study in general: HLA-B-restricted CMV epitopes that are well studied were used alongside recently identified HLA-C-restricted ones. It can be stated that public TCR beta signatures indicated CMV infection as well as a matching HLA type. Overall study findings and caveats: Carriage of CMV together with the relevant HLA was identifiable through cumulative public TCR beta family frequency. The study found HLA-C-restricted CMV-specific TCR beta clonotypes dominating the ex vivo response.

Using its own MiXCR run on the reads, TCRdb lists one record per CDR3 protein. Counted here are roughly 860,000 distinct CDR3 sequences, approximately 32% occurring once; the ten biggest clones make up 9.5% to 15%. The germline gives CDR1 SGHVS, CDR2 FNYEAQ. The length of the CDR3 is 17 residues. V lost 3 bases, J lost 0 bases, and 12 bases lay in between. Turning to this clonotype: Its antigen is undetermined.

The receptor was derived from a human donor in good health (CMV status not recorded). Some clones in this sample may be carry-over from other donors' samples. The chain links TRBV7-6 to TRBJ2-6; D is possibly TRBD1 or TRBD2 (5 bases each). The starting material was cultured CD8+ T cells from PBMCs, obtained from culture after CMV antigen stimulation. The CDR3 reads CASSLMWGFSGANVLTF. The CDR3 nucleotides are TGTGCCAGCAGCTTGATGTGGGGGTTCTCTGGGGCCAACGTCCTGACTTTC.